This T cell receptor (beta chain) was recovered during a study of T cell clonality in common variable immunodeficiency. Study-wide points: Fewer TCRbeta clones were shared among CVID subjects than controls. Repertoire-complication correlations in CVID were limited by patient heterogeneity. In common variable immunodeficiency, TCR beta chains reportedly carried fewer deletions and N-nucleotide insertions.

Method: immunoSEQ multiplex PCR; TCRdb's copy keeps in-frame clones and lacks some. Recorded here are some 50,000 clones, none singletons. There are many counts of this clone. Its matching antigen is unknown. Donors gave roughly 5 to 8 ml heparinized peripheral whole blood. The sequenced material came from peripheral blood mononuclear cells. This clonotype originated in a person aged 18-70 years in good health.

The CDR3 DNA, read in part, is TGTGCCAGCAGCCCGTACGTGACAGGGAACACTGAA. This sequence encodes CASSPYVTGNTE. The whole CDR3 protein reads CASSPYVTGNTEAFF. The rearrangement uses TRBV14 and TRBJ1-1; TRBD1 is a possible D gene (6 bases). The DNA ends 3 residues before the CDR3 does, and the rest of the CDR3 is filled in from the germline J gene. Germline V gives CDR1 SGHDN, CDR2 FVKESK. With 4 bases removed from V and 1 base from J, the gap between germline ends came to 13 bases. This CDR3 has 15 residues.